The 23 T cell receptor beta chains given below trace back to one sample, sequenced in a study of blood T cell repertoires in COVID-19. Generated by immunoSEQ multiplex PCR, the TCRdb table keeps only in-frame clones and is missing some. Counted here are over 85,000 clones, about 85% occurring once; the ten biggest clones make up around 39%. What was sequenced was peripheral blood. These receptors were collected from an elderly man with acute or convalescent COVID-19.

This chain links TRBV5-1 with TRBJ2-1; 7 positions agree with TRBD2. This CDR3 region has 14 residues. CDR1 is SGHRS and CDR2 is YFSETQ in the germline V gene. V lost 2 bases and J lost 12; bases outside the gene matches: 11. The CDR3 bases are TGCGCCAGCAGCTTAAAGGGAGGGAGTTGGACGCAGTTCTTC. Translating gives CASSLKGGSWTQFF.

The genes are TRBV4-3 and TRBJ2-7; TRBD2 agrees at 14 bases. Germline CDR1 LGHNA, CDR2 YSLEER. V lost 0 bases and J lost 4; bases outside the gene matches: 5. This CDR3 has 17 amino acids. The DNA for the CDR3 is TGCGCCAGCAGCCAAGAAAGACTAGCGGGAGGGCTTTACGAGCAGTACTTC. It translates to CASSQERLAGGLYEQYF.

The CDR3 sequence is CASSIDRTGNTIYF. CDR3 DNA sequence: TGTGCCAGCAGCATTGACAGGACTGGAAACACCATATATTTT. The J gene is TRBJ1-3, the V gene TRBV7-6; D might be TRBD1 (6 bases). Germline assignment: CDR1 SGHVS and CDR2 FNYEAQ. Trimming left V 5 bases short and J 2 bases short, with 10 bases between. The CDR3 spans 14 residues. Together with reference TRBV7-6 and TRBJ1-3, the CDR3 gives the full variable domain: GAGVSQSPRYKVTKRGQDVALRCDPISGHVSLYWYRQALGQGPEFLTYFNYEAQQDKSGLPNDRFSAERPEGSISTLTIQRTEQRDSAMYRCASSIDRTGNTIYFGEGSWLTVV.

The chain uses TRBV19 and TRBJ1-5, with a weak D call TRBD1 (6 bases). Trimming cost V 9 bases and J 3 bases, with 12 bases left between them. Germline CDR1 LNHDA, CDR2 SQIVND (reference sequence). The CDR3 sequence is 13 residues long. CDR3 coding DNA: TGTGCCAGCATAGGACAGAACAATCAGCCCCAGCATTTT. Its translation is CASIGQNNQPQHF.

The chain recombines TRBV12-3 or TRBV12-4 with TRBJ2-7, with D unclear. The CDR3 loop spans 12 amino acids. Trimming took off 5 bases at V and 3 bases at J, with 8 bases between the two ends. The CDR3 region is CASSTRFYEQYF. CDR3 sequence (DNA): TGTGCCAGCAGTACGAGATTCTACGAGCAGTACTTC.

CDR3 residues: CASSSNSGRVKNIQYF. The CDR3 DNA follows: TGCGCCAGCAGCTCGAATAGCGGGAGGGTCAAAAACATTCAGTACTTC. This chain joins TRBV5-1 and TRBJ2-4, with 11 positions matching TRBD2. Germline CDR1 SGHRS, CDR2 YFSETQ. V was clipped by 3 bases and J by 3 bases; unmatched bases: 5. The CDR3 length is 16 residues.

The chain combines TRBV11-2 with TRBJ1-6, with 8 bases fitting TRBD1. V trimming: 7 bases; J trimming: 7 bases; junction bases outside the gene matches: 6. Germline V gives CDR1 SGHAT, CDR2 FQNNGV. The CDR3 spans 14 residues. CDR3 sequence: CASKRDRRNSPLHF. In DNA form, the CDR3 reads TGTGCCAGCAAACGGGACAGGAGAAATTCACCCCTCCACTTT.

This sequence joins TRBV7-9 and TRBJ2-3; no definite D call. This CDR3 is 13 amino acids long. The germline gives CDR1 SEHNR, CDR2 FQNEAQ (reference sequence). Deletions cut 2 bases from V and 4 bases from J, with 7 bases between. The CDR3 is CASSLPPADTQYF. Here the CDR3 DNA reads TGTGCCAGCAGCTTACCTCCAGCAGATACGCAGTATTTT. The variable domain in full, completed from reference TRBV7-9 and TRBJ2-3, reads DTGVSQNPRHKITKRGQNVTFRCDPISEHNRLYWYRQTLGQGPEFLTYFQNEAQLEKSRLLSDRFSAERPKGSFSTLEIQRTEQGDSAMYLCASSLPPADTQYFGPGTRLTVL.

The DNA of the CDR3 is TGTGCCAGCACCCCCGGGGGGGGGTACGAGCAGTACTTC. Protein: CASTPGGGYEQYF. The chain uses TRBV6-2 or TRBV6-3 and TRBJ2-7; TRBD2 agrees at 8 bases. Germline values: CDR1 MNHEY, CDR2 SVGEGT. Losses at the gene ends were 7 bases for V and 4 bases for J; bases not matched to a gene: 6. The CDR3 is 13 amino acids.

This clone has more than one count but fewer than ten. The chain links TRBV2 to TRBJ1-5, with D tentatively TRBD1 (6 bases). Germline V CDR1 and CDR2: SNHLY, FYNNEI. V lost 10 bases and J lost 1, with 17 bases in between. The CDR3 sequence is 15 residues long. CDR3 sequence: CATTRGATSNQPQHF. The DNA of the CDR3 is TGTGCCACCACCAGGGGCGCTACGAGCAATCAGCCCCAGCATTTT.

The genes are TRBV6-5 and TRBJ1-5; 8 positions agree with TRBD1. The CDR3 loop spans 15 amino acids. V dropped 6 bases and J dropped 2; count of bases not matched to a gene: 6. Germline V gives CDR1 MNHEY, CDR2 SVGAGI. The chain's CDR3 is CASSPKTGGNQPQHF. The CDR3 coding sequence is TGTGCCAGCAGCCCCAAGACAGGGGGCAATCAGCCCCAGCATTTT.

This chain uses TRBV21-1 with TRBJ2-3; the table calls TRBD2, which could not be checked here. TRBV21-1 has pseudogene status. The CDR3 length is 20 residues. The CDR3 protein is CASSKPAGGSIRGIPDTQYF. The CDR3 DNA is TGTGCCAGCAGCAAACCAGCGGGAGGCTCAATTAGGGGGATCCCAGATACGCAGTATTTT.

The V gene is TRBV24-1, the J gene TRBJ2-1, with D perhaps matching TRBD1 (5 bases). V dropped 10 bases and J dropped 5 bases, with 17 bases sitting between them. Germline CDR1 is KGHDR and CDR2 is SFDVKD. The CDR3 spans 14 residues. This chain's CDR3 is CATNSAGRNNEQFF. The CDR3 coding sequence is TGTGCCACTAATTCGGCAGGGCGAAACAATGAGCAGTTCTTC.

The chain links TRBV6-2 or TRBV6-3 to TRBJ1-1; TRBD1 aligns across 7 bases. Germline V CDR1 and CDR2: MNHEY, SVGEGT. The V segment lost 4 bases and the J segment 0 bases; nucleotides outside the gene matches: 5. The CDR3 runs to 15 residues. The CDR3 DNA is TGTGCCAGCAGTTGGGACAGAGTCATGAACACTGAAGCTTTCTTT. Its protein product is CASSWDRVMNTEAFF.

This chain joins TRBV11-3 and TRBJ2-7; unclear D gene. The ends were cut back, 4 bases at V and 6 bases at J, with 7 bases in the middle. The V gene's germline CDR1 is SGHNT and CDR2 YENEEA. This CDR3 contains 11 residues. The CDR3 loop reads CASSSGSEQYF. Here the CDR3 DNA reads TGTGCCAGCAGCTCAGGCTCCGAGCAGTACTTC.

CDR3 sequence: CASRPQSLAGVANEQFF. The CDR3 region has the DNA TGTGCCAGCAGACCACAATCTCTAGCGGGAGTGGCCAATGAGCAGTTCTTC. The chain recombines TRBV27 with TRBJ2-1, with 10 positions matching TRBD2. This CDR3 is 17 amino acids long. V was pared by 6 bases and J by 6 bases, with 14 bases of the junction left unmatched. Looked up from germline, CDR1 is MNHEY and CDR2 is SMNVEV (reference sequence).

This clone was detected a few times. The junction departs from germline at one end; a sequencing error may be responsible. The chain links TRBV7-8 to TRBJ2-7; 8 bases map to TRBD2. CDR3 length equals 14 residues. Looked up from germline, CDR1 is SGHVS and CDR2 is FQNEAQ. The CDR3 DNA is TGTGCCACCAGCGAAGCGGGAGCCGCGTACGAGCAGTACTTC. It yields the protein CATSEAGAAYEQYF.

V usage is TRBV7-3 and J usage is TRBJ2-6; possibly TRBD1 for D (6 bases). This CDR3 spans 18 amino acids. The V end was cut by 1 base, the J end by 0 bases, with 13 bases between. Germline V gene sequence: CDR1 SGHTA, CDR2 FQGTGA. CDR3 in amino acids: CASSLNRADTSGANVLTF. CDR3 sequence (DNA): TGTGCCAGCAGCTTAAACAGGGCTGACACCTCTGGGGCCAACGTCCTGACTTTC.

CDR3 coding DNA: TGTGCCAGCAGCCAGAGGCAGGGCGGCACCGGGGAGCTGTTTTTT. This encodes CASSQRQGGTGELFF. The V call is TRBV3-1 (or the pseudogene TRBV3-2), the J call TRBJ2-2, with a tentative D call TRBD1 (5 bases). V was trimmed by 3 bases and J by 4 bases, leaving 12 bases between them. The germline V gene has CDR1 LGHDT and CDR2 YNNKEL (reference sequence). There are 15 residues in the CDR3.

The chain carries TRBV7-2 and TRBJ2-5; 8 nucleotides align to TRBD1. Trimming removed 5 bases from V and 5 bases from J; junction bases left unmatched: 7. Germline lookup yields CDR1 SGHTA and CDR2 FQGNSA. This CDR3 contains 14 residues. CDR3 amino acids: CASSPGGWGETQYF. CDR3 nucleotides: TGTGCCAGCAGCCCAGGGGGCTGGGGGGAGACCCAGTACTTC.

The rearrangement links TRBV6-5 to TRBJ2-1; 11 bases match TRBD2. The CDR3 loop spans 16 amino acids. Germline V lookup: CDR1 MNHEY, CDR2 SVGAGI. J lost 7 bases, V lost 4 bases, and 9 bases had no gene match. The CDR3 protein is CASSSFSGRAENEQFF. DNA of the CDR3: TGTGCCAGCAGTTCATTTAGCGGGAGGGCCGAGAATGAGCAGTTCTTC.

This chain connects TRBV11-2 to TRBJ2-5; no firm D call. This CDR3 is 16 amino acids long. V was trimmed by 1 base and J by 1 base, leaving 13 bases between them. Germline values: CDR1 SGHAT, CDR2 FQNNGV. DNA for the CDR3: TGTGCCAGCAGCTTAGTGGTCGGAGTAAGCCAAGAGACCCAGTACTTC. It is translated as CASSLVVGVSQETQYF.

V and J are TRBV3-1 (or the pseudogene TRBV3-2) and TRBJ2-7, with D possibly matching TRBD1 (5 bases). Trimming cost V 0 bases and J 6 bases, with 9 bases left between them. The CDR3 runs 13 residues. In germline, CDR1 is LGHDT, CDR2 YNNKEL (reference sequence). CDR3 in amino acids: CASSQDLQAEQYF. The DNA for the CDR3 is TGTGCCAGCAGCCAAGATTTACAGGCCGAGCAGTACTTC.